This paragraph reports one TCR beta chain. The antigen is undetermined. The method was immunoSEQ multiplex PCR; TCRdb's version includes in-frame clones alone and lacks a portion of them. The table shows some 82,000 clones, with 75% to 95% occurring only once. The data originate from a study of OX40 agonist ivuxolimab in advanced cancers. Study-wide background: Three patients had partial responses: one hepatocellular carcinoma, two cutaneous melanoma.

General study findings and limits: The 0.1-3.0 mg/kg partial responders had among the lowest clonal expansion.

This CDR3 contains 13 residues. The germline CDR1 and CDR2 sequences are SEHNR and FQNEAQ (reference sequence). V was clipped by 1 base and J by 9 bases, with 7 bases between them. With baseline, cycle 4 day 1, and cycle 7 day 1 as timepoints, blood was sampled. This sequence joins TRBV7-9 and TRBJ1-6; D might be TRBD1 (6 bases). This receptor was obtained from an adult with an advanced solid tumor such as melanoma, head and neck, liver or kidney cancer. Specimen: CD4+ or CD8+ T cells sorted from blood, collected in a trial of the OX40 agonist ivuxolimab. This CDR3 reads CASSLGGRSPLHF. The DNA of the CDR3 is TGTGCCAGCAGCTTAGGGGGGCGTTCACCCCTCCACTTT.